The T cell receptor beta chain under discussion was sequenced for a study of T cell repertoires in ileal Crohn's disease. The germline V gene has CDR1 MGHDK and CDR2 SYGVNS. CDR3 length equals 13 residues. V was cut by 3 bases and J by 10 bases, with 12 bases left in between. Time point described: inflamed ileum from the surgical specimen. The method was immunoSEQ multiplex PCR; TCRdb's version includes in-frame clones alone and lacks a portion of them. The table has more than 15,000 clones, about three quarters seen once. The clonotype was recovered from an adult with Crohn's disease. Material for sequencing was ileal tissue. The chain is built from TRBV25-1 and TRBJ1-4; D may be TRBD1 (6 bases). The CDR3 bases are TGTGCCAGCAGTGATAACAGGGCCGGAAAACTGTTTTTT. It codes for CASSDNRAGKLFF.